Reported below is one T cell receptor beta chain. Its specific antigen is unknown. No base quality information exists; no much larger clone differs at one position. This sample was taken from a study of CD8+ T cells in alopecia areata (dated by TCRdb to the late 2010s). Broadly, across the study: The treated patients took part in an open-label pilot trial in which moderate-to-severe alopecia areata was treated with oral tofacitinib at 5 to 10 mg twice daily. Tofacitinib was administered for 6 to 18 months, and 6 months of follow-up off drug were then conducted to assess delayed response and recurrence. The study used high-throughput TCRbeta sequencing to examine T cell clonal expansion in alopecia areata, in both the C3H/HeJ mouse model and human patients. In humans, TCRbeta sequencing was performed on scalp tissue and on sorted CD4+ and CD8+ peripheral blood T cells from healthy controls and from patients with patchy or totalis/universalis alopecia areata. Patients on tofacitinib were biopsied at baseline and after 4 and 24 weeks of treatment, and several of the patients also had a later scalp biopsy. Scalp clonality was compared among normal scalp (n=4), patchy alopecia areata scalp (n=8), and alopecia totalis/universalis scalp (n=8). RNA was extracted with the PAXgene miRNA kit for fixed scalp, the miRNeasy kit for PBMCs, and the RNeasy kit for mouse skin. TCRbeta CDR3 regions were amplified by immunoSEQ multiplex PCR with 35 Vbeta forward and 13 Jbeta reverse primers. Overall study outcomes, separate from this receptor: Shared TCR sequences between patients were less evident than in mice, which may be partly attributable to HLA diversity in the patient population. Higher clonality and more expanded CD8+ clones were observed in lesional scalp than in normal scalp, particularly in alopecia totalis/universalis, a finding suggestive of antigenic drive. Unlike mouse skin, where gammadelta T cells dominate, normal human skin contains resident alphabeta T cells that get sequenced too, which complicates analysis of the scalp TCR repertoire.

V is cut by 6 bases and J by 11 bases, and the space between the germline ends is 14 bases. CDR1 SEHNR and CDR2 FQNEAQ are derived from the germline V gene (reference sequence). Taken from cysteine to phenylalanine, the CDR3 has 13 residues. Only the CDR3 DNA is retained, 39 bases long and in frame from the first base. What the time point label conveys for this sample: baseline before oral tofacitinib. Lesional scalp punch biopsies and peripheral blood were obtained from alopecia areata patients. PBMCs were isolated by density centrifugation and stained for CD3, CD4 and CD8, and CD4+ and CD8+ T cells were sorted on a FACSAria. The library relied on the immunoSEQ multiplex PCR assay. RNA was extracted from all samples and reverse transcribed into cDNA as template for TCR sequencing. First-strand cDNA was synthesized using SuperScript III with a 2:1 mix of oligo-dT and random hexamers. Amplification bias was assessed with a synthetic immune receptor repertoire, and residual bias was removed computationally. The study's own analysis went as follows. Raw reads were preprocessed for error removal, and CDR3 was defined according to IMGT conventions as running from the conserved cysteine to phenylalanine. Clonality was calculated as 1 minus Shannon entropy normalized by log2 of the number of productive unique TCRs. Whether each scalp clone was CD4 or CD8 was inferred by checking scalp TCRbeta sequences against the CD4 and CD8 repertoires from sorted blood. TCRdb provides this immuneACCESS table in a form limited to in-frame rearrangements. Some clones are lacking; in checked studies, under half of them reflect an unresolved V gene, and why the rest are absent is not known. That table supplies the V and J calls and clone size; D and trimming were determined from the DNA. This sample is represented by hundreds of thousands of clones; roughly 69% of them were singletons. 0.95% to 1.5% of the sample is in the top ten clones.

The sample consisted of CD4+ T cells sorted from blood, taken at week 0. The receptor was derived from a human donor with alopecia areata. The receptor chain draws on TRBV7-9 and TRBJ1-6; TRBD1 might be the D gene, on 5 matching bases. The CDR3 region has the sequence CASSRDYLTPLHF. The DNA is TGTGCCAGCAGTAGGGACTATCTGACACCCCTCCACTTT.